This T cell receptor (beta chain) was captured in a study of T cell repertoires in cytomegalovirus infection. Study-level points and caveats: HLA-C-restricted CMV-specific TCR beta clonotypes were dominant in the ex vivo response.

TCRdb analysed the reads with MiXCR anew, one entry per CDR3 protein. The sample lists 650,000 to 900,000 distinct CDR3 sequences, 29% occurring once. Points on this clonotype: As yet, its antigen is unknown.

The germline V gene has CDR1 DFQATT and CDR2 SNEGSKA (reference sequence). The CDR3 has 16 residues. With 0 bases removed from V and 0 bases from J, the gap between germline ends came to 15 bases. The chain recombines TRBV20-1 with TRBJ2-7; the D is unclear. The sequence came from a human donor in good health (CMV status not recorded). Some clones in this sample may be carry-over from other donors' samples. The source material was cultured CD8+ T cells from PBMCs, sampled from culture after CMV antigen stimulation. Written as DNA, the CDR3 is TGCAGTGCTAGAGATCGGATCGCACTTTCCTCCTACGAGCAGTACTTC. Its protein is CSARDRIALSSYEQYF.